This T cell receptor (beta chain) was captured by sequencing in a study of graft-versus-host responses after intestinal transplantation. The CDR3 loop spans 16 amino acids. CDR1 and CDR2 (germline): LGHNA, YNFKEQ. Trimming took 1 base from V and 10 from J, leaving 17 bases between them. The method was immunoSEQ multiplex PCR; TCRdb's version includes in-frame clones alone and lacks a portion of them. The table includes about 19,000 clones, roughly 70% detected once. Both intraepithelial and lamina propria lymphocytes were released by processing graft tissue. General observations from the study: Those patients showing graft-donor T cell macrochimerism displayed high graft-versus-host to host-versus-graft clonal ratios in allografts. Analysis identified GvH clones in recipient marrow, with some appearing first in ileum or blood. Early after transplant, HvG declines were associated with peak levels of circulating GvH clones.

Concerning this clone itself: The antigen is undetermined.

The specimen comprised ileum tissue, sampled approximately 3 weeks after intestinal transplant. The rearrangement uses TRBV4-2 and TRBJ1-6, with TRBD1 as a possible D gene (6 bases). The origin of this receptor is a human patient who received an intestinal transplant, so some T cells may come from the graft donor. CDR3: CASSQALTGLSSPLHF. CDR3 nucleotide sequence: TGTGCCAGCAGCCAAGCATTGACAGGCCTGAGCTCACCCCTCCACTTT.